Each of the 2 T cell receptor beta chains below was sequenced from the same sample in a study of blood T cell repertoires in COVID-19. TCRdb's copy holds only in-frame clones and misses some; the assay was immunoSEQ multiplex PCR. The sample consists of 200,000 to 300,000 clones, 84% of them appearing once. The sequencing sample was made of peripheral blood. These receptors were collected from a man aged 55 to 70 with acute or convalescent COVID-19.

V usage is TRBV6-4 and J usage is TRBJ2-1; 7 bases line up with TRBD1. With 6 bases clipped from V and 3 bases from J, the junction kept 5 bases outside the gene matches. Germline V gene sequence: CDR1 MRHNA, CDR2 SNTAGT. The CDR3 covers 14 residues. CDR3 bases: TGTGCCAGCAGCCCCGACAGGGACTACAATGAGCAGTTCTTC. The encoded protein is CASSPDRDYNEQFF.

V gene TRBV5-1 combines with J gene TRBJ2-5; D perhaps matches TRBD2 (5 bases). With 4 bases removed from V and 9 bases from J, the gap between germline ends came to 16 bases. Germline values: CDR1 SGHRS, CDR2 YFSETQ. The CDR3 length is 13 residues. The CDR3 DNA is TGCGCCAGCAGCGGGAGCGTTAGTTCCTCCCAGTACTTC. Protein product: CASSGSVSSSQYF.